This paragraph covers one TCR beta chain sequence. As yet, its antigen is unknown. Assay used: immunoSEQ multiplex PCR; TCRdb lists only in-frame clones, some missing. The table includes under 20,000 clones, about 80% detected once. The data are from a study of CD4 T cells in relation to SARS-CoV-2 and coronaviruses. Study as a whole: ViraFEST: approximately 10-day antigen culture of PBMCs, then TCR beta CDR3 sequencing.

Before the COVID-19 pandemic, during about 2010-2018, CD4+ T cells were taken from unexposed donors. After about 10 days of culture, CD4+ T cells were isolated. Testing used SARS-CoV-2 S/N and four cold-coronavirus spikes on unexposed-donor CD4+ T cells, cells permitting. Cultures held two million PBMCs per well with around 10 IU/ml IL-2. On days 3 and 7, cultures got half fresh IL-2 medium. The germline CDR1 and CDR2 sequences are MNHEY and SVGAGI. CDR3 length: 15 amino acids. V shed 0 bases, J shed 5 bases, and the junction held 5 bases outside the gene matches. Sequenced input: CD4+ T cells from PBMCs, cultured in vitro. V and J are TRBV6-5 and TRBJ2-7; 9 bases are a match to TRBD1. The receptor was isolated from a human donor in good health. The CDR3 here is CASSYSGTGYDEQYF. The CDR3 coding sequence is TGTGCCAGCAGTTACTCCGGGACAGGGTACGACGAGCAGTACTTC.